This TCR beta chain was sequenced in a study of patients and donors after allogeneic stem cell transplantation. TCRdb reprocessed the RT-PCR reads via MiXCR and lists one record per CDR3 protein. The sample lists approximately 140,000 distinct CDR3 sequences; over 30% were seen once. Germline CDR1 and CDR2: SGHTA and FQGNSA. This CDR3 is 14 amino acids long. The V gene lost 5 bases and the J gene lost 10 bases, with 17 bases spanning the gap. The receptor's source is a human donor who was either an allogeneic HSCT recipient or a stem cell or donor lymphocyte infusion donor (not recorded which). It is not recorded whose cells these are; they may come from a transplant donor. This chain joins TRBV7-2 and TRBJ1-4, with unresolved D. Sequencing was performed on blood, either unsorted or a sorted T cell fraction (not recorded which). The DNA for the CDR3 is TGTGCCAGCAGCCCCTCCCCCCAAAGCGGAAAACTGTTTTTT. Protein product: CASSPSPQSGKLFF.